One and the same sample provided the 2 T cell receptor beta chains below, sequenced in a study of graft-versus-host responses after intestinal transplantation. Some clones are missing from TCRdb's copy, which holds only in-frame ones; the method was immunoSEQ multiplex PCR. The sample has roughly 20,000 clones, approximately 45% seen once. The sequences come from alloreactive CD4+ T cells from a mixed lymphocyte reaction culture, collected before intestinal transplant. The subset denotes: CFSE-low proliferating T cells sorted from approximately 6-day pre-transplant mixed lymphocyte reaction (GvH or HvG direction). The receptors were gathered from a human patient who received an intestinal transplant.

The rearrangement links TRBV20-1 to TRBJ2-1, with TRBD2 identical over 7 bases. The length of the CDR3 is 11 residues. Germline V gene data show CDR1 as DFQATT and CDR2 as SNEGSKA (reference sequence). V dropped 1 base and J dropped 12; count of bases not matched to a gene: 3. The CDR3 here is CSARVGEGQFF. CDR3 coding DNA: TGCAGTGCTAGAGTGGGGGAGGGGCAGTTCTTC.

This clone has just one count. CDR3 coding DNA: TGTGCCAGCAGCAACATGCGGGGAGGTAATTCACCCCTCCACTTT. It is translated as CASSNMRGGNSPLHF. J is TRBJ1-6 and V is TRBV7-9; no definite D call. The length of the CDR3 is 15 residues. In germline, CDR1 is SEHNR, CDR2 FQNEAQ (reference sequence). Trimming stripped 5 bases from V and 6 bases from J, with 14 bases between.